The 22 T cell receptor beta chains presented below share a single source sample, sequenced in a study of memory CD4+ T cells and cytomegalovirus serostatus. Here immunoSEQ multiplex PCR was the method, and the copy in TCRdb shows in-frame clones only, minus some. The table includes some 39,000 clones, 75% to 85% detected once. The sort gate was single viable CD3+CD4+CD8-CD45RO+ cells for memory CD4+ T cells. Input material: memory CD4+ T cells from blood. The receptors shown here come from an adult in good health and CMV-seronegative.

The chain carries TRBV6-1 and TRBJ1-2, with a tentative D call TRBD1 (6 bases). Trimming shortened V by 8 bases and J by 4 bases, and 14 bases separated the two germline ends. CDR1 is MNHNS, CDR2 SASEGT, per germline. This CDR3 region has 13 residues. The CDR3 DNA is TGTGCCAGCTTACAGGGCGGGGGCTATGGCTACACCTTC. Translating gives CASLQGGGYGYTF.

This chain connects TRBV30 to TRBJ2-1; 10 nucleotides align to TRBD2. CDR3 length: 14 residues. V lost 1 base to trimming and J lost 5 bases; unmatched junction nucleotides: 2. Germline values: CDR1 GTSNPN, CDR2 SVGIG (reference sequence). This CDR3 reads CAWSGTSGDNEQFF. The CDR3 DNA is TGTGCCTGGAGTGGGACTAGCGGCGACAATGAGCAGTTCTTC. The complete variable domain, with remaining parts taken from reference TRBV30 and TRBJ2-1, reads SQTIHQWPATLVQPVGSPLSLECTVEGTSNPNLYWYRQAAGRGLQLLFYSVGIGQISSEVPQNLSASRPQDRQFILSSKKLLLSDSGFYLCAWSGTSGDNEQFFGPGTRLTVL.

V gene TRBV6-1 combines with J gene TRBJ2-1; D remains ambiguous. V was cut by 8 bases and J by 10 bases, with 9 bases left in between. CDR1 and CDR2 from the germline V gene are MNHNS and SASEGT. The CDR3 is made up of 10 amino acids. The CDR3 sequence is CASANLEQFF. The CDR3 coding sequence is TGTGCCAGCGCGAACCTAGAGCAGTTCTTC.

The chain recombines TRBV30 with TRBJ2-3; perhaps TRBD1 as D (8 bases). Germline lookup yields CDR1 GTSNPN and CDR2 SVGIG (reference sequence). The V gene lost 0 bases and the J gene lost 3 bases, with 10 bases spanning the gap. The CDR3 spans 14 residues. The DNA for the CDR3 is TGTGCCTGGAGTGTACAGGGGGGGACAGATACGCAGTATTTT. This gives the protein CAWSVQGGTDTQYF.

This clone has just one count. The CDR3: CASRRRDQRDGYTF. The CDR3 DNA is TGTGCCAGCAGGCGGCGGGACCAACGGGATGGCTACACCTTC. This rearrangement joins TRBV7-8 to TRBJ1-2; tentative D call: TRBD1 (5 bases). The CDR3 is 14 amino acids. V was cut by 6 bases and J by 6 bases, with 17 bases left in between. CDR1 and CDR2 (germline): SGHVS, FQNEAQ.

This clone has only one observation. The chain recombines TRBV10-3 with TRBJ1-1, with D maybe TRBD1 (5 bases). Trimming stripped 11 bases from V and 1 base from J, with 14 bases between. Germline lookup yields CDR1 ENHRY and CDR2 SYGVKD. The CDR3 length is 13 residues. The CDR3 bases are TGTGCCGTAGCAGGGTCGAGGAACACTGAAGCTTTCTTT. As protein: CAVAGSRNTEAFF.

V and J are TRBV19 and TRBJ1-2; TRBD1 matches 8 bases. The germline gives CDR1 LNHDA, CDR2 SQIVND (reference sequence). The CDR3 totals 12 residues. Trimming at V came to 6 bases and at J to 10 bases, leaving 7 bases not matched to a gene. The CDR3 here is CASRADRDLYTF. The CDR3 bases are TGTGCCAGTAGGGCGGACAGGGACCTCTACACCTTC.

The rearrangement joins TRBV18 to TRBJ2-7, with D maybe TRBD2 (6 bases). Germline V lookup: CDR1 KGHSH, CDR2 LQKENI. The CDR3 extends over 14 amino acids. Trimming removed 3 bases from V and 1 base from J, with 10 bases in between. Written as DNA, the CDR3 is TGTGCCAGCTCACCGGAGGGGCAGTCCTACGAGCAGTACTTC. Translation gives CASSPEGQSYEQYF.

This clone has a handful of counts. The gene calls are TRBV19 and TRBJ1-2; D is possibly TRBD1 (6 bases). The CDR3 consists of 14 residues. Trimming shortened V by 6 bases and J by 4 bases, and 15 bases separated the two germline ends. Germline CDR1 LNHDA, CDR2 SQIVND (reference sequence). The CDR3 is CASREGGGLYGYTF. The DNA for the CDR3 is TGTGCCAGTAGAGAGGGGGGAGGACTCTATGGCTACACCTTC.

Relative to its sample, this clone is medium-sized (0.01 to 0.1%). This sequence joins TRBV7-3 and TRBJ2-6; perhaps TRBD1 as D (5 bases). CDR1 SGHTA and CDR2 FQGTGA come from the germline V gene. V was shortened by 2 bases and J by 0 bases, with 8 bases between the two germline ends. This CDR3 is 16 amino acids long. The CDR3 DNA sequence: TGTGCCAGCAGCTTAGACAGTCACTCTGGGGCCAACGTCCTGACTTTC. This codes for CASSLDSHSGANVLTF. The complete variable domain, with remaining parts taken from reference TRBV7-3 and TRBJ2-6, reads GAGVSQTPSNKVTEKGKYVELRCDPISGHTALYWYRQSLGQGPEFLIYFQGTGAADDSGLPNDRFFAVRPEGSVSTLKIQRTERGDSAVYLCASSLDSHSGANVLTFGAGSRLTVL.

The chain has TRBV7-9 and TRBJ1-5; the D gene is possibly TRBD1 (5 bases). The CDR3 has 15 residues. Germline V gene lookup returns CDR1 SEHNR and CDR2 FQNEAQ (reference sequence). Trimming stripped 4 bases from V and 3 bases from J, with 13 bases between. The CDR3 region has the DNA TGTGCCAGCAGCTCATCAGACAGTTCCAATCAGCCCCAGCATTTT. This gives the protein CASSSSDSSNQPQHF.

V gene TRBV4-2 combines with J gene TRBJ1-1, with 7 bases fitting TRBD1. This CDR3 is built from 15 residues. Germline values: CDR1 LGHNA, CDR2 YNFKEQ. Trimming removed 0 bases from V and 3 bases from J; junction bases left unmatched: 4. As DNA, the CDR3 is TGTGCCAGCAGCCAAGAGCATCAGGGGGACACTGAAGCTTTCTTT. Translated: CASSQEHQGDTEAFF.

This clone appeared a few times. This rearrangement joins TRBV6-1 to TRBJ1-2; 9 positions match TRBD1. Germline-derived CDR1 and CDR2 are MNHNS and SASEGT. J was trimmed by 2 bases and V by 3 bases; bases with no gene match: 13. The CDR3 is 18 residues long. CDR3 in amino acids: CASSDLLTGGAANYGYTF. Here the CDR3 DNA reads TGTGCCAGCAGTGACCTTCTGACAGGGGGAGCGGCCAACTATGGCTACACCTTC.

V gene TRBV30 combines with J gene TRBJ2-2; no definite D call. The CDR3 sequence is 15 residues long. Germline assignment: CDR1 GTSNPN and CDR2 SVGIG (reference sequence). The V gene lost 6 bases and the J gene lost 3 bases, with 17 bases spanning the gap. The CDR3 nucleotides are TGTGCCTGTTCCCCCTGGGAACTCCACACCGGGGAGCTGTTTTTT. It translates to CACSPWELHTGELFF.

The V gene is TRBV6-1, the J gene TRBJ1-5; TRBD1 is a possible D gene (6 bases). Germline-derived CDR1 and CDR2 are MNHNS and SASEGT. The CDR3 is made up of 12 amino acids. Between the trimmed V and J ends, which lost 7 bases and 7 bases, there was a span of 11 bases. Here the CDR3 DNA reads TGTGCCAGCACGGGGGGCCACCAGCCCCAGCATTTT. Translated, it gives CASTGGHQPQHF.

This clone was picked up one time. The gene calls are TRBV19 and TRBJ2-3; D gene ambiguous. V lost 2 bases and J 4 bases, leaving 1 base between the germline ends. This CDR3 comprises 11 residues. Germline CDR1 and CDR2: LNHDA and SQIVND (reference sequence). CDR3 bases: TGTGCCAGTAGTATATCAGATACGCAGTATTTT. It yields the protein CASSISDTQYF.

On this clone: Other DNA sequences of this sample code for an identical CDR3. This chain's CDR3 is CASSPGTSGGNEQFF. In DNA, the CDR3 is TGCGCCAGCAGTCCGGGGACTAGCGGGGGAAATGAGCAGTTCTTC. The chain carries TRBV5-1 and TRBJ2-1, with 14 bases lining up with TRBD2. Germline loops: CDR1 SGHRS, CDR2 YFSETQ. CDR3 length: 15 amino acids. V dropped 5 bases and J dropped 7; count of bases not matched to a gene: 5.

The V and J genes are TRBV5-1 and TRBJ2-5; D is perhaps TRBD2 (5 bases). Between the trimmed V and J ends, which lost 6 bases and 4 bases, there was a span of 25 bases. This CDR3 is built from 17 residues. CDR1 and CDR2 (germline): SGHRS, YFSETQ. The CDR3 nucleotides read TGCGCCAGCATTCCTCCCGCAGGACTCGATTCTTCAGAGACCCAGTACTTC. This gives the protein CASIPPAGLDSSETQYF. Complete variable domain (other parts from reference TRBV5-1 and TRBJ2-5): KAGVTQTPRYLIKTRGQQVTLSCSPISGHRSVSWYQQTPGQGLQFLFEYFSETQRNKGNFPGRFSGRQFSNSRSEMNVSTLELGDSALYLCASIPPAGLDSSETQYFGPGTRLLVL.

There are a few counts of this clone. The CDR3 coding sequence is TGTGCCTGGAGTGTACAAAGGAACACTGAAGCTTTCTTT. This sequence encodes CAWSVQRNTEAFF. The chain has TRBV30 and TRBJ1-1; D gene uncertain. CDR3 size: 13 residues. The germline CDR1 and CDR2 sequences are GTSNPN and SVGIG (reference sequence). V was pared by 0 bases and J by 1 base, with 6 bases between.

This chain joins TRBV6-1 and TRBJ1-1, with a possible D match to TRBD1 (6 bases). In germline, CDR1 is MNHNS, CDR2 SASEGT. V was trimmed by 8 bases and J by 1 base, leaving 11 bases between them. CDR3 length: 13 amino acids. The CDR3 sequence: CASLLTGNTEAFF. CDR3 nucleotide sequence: TGTGCCAGCCTTCTGACAGGGAACACTGAAGCTTTCTTT.

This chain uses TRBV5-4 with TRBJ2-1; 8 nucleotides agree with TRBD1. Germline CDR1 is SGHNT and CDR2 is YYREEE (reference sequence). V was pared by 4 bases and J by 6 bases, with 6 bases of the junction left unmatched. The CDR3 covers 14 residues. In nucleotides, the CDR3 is TGTGCCAGCAGCGTATTACAGGGGGGCAATGAGCAGTTCTTC. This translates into CASSVLQGGNEQFF.

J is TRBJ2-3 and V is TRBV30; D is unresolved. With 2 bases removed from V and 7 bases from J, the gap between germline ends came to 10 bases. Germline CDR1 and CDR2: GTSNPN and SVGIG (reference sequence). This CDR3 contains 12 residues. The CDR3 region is CAWSSRAHTQYF. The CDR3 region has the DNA TGTGCCTGGAGTTCACGGGCCCATACGCAGTATTTT. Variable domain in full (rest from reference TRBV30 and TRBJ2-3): SQTIHQWPATLVQPVGSPLSLECTVEGTSNPNLYWYRQAAGRGLQLLFYSVGIGQISSEVPQNLSASRPQDRQFILSSKKLLLSDSGFYLCAWSSRAHTQYFGPGTRLTVL.